Each of the 29 T cell receptor beta chains below was sequenced from the same sample in a study of cytomegalovirus exposure and HLA in healthy donors. Amplification used 60 Vbeta primers and 13 Jbeta primers. Profiling relied on immunoSEQ multiplex PCR, and the TCRdb table lists in-frame clones only, not all of them. The sample has some 180,000 clones, 78% seen once. Sequenced material: PBMCs. The source is a woman aged 25-40 years in good health and CMV-seropositive.

This clone appeared a single time. The rearrangement uses TRBV19 and TRBJ1-2, with a possible D match to TRBD1 (6 bases). Germline-derived CDR1 and CDR2 are LNHDA and SQIVND (reference sequence). The CDR3 extends over 13 amino acids. V lost 5 bases and J 5 bases, leaving 12 bases between the germline ends. CDR3 region: CASSQGTGYGYTF. Written as DNA, the CDR3 is TGTGCCAGTAGTCAGGGGACCGGTTATGGCTACACCTTC.

This clone has only a few counts. The chain recombines TRBV4-2 with TRBJ1-1, with D possibly TRBD1 on 6 matching bases. The V end lost 4 bases, the J end lost 0 bases, and 12 bases lay between the germline ends. CDR1 LGHNA and CDR2 YNFKEQ come from the germline V gene. There are 15 residues in the CDR3. The DNA of the CDR3 is TGTGCCAGCAGCCCCCAGGGGACCCTGAACACTGAAGCTTTCTTT. It translates to CASSPQGTLNTEAFF.

The V and J genes are TRBV4-3 and TRBJ2-6; 9 bases fit TRBD1. Germline lookup yields CDR1 LGHNA and CDR2 YSLEER. After removal of 3 bases from V and 2 bases from J, the junction contained 5 bases not matched to a gene. The length of the CDR3 is 17 residues. The CDR3 is CASSQERQGAGANVLTF. In nucleotides, the CDR3 is TGCGCCAGCAGCCAGGAAAGACAGGGGGCTGGGGCCAACGTCCTGACTTTC.

This clone has just one count. The chain combines TRBV6-1 with TRBJ1-1; weak D call: TRBD1 (5 bases). V shed 2 bases and J shed 1 base, with 11 bases lying between them. The CDR3 totals 15 residues. CDR1 and CDR2 from the germline V gene are MNHNS and SASEGT. CDR3 amino acids: CASSELNRPNTEAFF. CDR3 coding DNA: TGTGCCAGCAGTGAATTAAACAGGCCGAACACTGAAGCTTTCTTT.

The J gene is TRBJ1-2, the V gene TRBV28; D uncertain. V was clipped by 3 bases and J by 6 bases, with 5 bases between them. Germline CDR1 is MDHEN and CDR2 is SYDVKM. CDR3 size: 11 residues. CDR3 sequence (DNA): TGTGCCAGCAGTTTGGTAGATGGCTACACCTTC. Amino acids: CASSLVDGYTF.

The chain recombines TRBV9 with TRBJ1-2; D unclear. Germline-derived CDR1 and CDR2 are SGDLS and YYNGEE. The CDR3 has 17 residues. Trimming took off 1 base at V and 4 bases at J, with 20 bases between the two ends. CDR3 residues: CASSVTDSGLLSYGYTF. Here the CDR3 DNA reads TGTGCCAGCAGCGTAACGGACTCGGGATTGTTGAGCTATGGCTACACCTTC.

The genes are TRBV7-9 and TRBJ1-6; 11 bases map to TRBD1. This CDR3 has 16 amino acids. The J segment lost 7 bases and the V segment lost 1 base, leaving 3 bases of the junction unmatched. Germline V gene lookup returns CDR1 SEHNR and CDR2 FQNEAQ (reference sequence). The CDR3 is CASSLGTGGANSPLHF. The CDR3 coding sequence is TGTGCCAGCAGCTTAGGGACAGGGGGCGCGAATTCACCCCTCCACTTT.

CDR3 bases: TGTGCCAGCAGCCAACATGGGCAGGGATGGGAAAAACTGTTTTTT. Translation gives CASSQHGQGWEKLFF. The chain links TRBV4-2 to TRBJ1-4, with a tentative D call TRBD1 (5 bases). The V end lost 2 bases, the J end lost 8 bases, and 15 bases lay between the germline ends. Germline V lookup: CDR1 LGHNA, CDR2 YNFKEQ. CDR3 length: 15 residues.

In this sample, this clone turned up a few times. CDR3 in DNA: TGTGCCAGCAGTCGGACAGATAATCAGCCCCAGCATTTT. It specifies CASSRTDNQPQHF. J is TRBJ1-5 and V is TRBV6-6; TRBD1 might be the D (6 bases). The germline V gene has CDR1 MNHNY and CDR2 SVGAGI (reference sequence). V shed 5 bases and J shed 4 bases, with 9 bases lying between them. This CDR3 comprises 13 residues.

This clone occurred a few times. The chain uses TRBV6-5 and TRBJ1-6, with a possible D match to TRBD1 (6 bases). The germline V and J ends were trimmed by 6 bases and 10 bases, with 16 bases remaining between them. In germline, CDR1 is MNHEY, CDR2 SVGAGI. The CDR3 covers 14 residues. DNA for the CDR3: TGTGCCAGCAGCGAGGGACAAGAGTCCTCACCCCTCCACTTT. It translates to CASSEGQESSPLHF.

The V call is TRBV27, the J call TRBJ2-5, with D possibly being TRBD2 (5 bases). This CDR3 comprises 14 residues. CDR1 MNHEY and CDR2 SMNVEV come from the germline V gene (reference sequence). Trimming took 5 bases from V and 1 from J, leaving 11 bases between them. In DNA form, the CDR3 reads TGTGCCAGCAGTCTGGGGAGACTCCAAGAGACCCAGTACTTC. Translated: CASSLGRLQETQYF.

The chain links TRBV6-5 to TRBJ1-5; a weak D match, TRBD1 (6 bases). The CDR3 is 15 amino acids. Germline CDR1 reads MNHEY; CDR2 reads SVGAGI. V was pared by 7 bases and J by 6 bases, with 19 bases between. CDR3: CASNRTVDAGQPQHF. Written as DNA, the CDR3 is TGTGCCAGCAACAGGACAGTCGATGCAGGTCAGCCCCAGCATTTT.

This chain connects TRBV2 to TRBJ2-1; 9 nucleotides match TRBD2. J gave up 8 bases and V 4 bases, and 9 bases lay outside the gene matches. Germline lookup yields CDR1 SNHLY and CDR2 FYNNEI. The length of the CDR3 is 15 residues. The CDR3 region has the DNA TGTGCCAGCAGTGGCGCTAGCGGGGTATTTGATGAGCAGTTCTTC. Its protein is CASSGASGVFDEQFF.

This sequence joins TRBV25-1 and TRBJ2-2; 10 bases match TRBD1. The CDR3 loop spans 18 amino acids. The germline V gene has CDR1 MGHDK and CDR2 SYGVNS. After removal of 9 bases from V and 4 bases from J, the junction contained 17 bases not matched to a gene. The CDR3 nucleotides are TGTGCCAGTCAACTGGGACAGGGGCAAGAAGAGTCCACCGGGGAGCTGTTTTTT. This translates into CASQLGQGQEESTGELFF.

This chain joins TRBV5-1 and TRBJ1-5; the match to TRBD1 covers 11 bases. The CDR3 totals 16 residues. CDR1 and CDR2 from the germline V gene are SGHRS and YFSETQ. With V trimmed by 3 bases and J by 8 bases, 10 bases remained unmatched. The CDR3 sequence is CASSSGQGVPQEPQHF. Written as DNA, the CDR3 is TGCGCCAGCAGCTCGGGACAGGGGGTTCCCCAGGAGCCCCAGCATTTT.

This sequence joins TRBV27 and TRBJ1-5; 8 nucleotides line up with TRBD1. Losses at the gene ends were 2 bases for V and 9 bases for J; bases not matched to a gene: 3. The V gene's germline CDR1 is MNHEY and CDR2 SMNVEV (reference sequence). The CDR3 length is 13 residues. The CDR3 nucleotides are TGTGCCAGCAGTTTAGGACAGGGCGGGCCCCAGCATTTT. Translating it yields CASSLGQGGPQHF.

The CDR3 DNA follows: TGCGCCAGCAGCTTGGCCGGCTATGGCTACACCTTC. It codes for CASSLAGYGYTF. The rearrangement uses TRBV5-1 and TRBJ1-2, with D unclear. The germline V gene has CDR1 SGHRS and CDR2 YFSETQ. The V end was cut by 0 bases, the J end by 4 bases, with 4 bases between. The CDR3 length is 12 residues.

V gene TRBV2 combines with J gene TRBJ2-1; 11 bases agree with TRBD1. There are 15 residues in the CDR3. V gave up 5 bases and J gave up 8 bases; unmatched junction bases: 8. CDR1 and CDR2 (germline): SNHLY, FYNNEI. CDR3 residues: CASSRYGQGAYEQFF. CDR3 in DNA: TGTGCCAGCAGTCGGTACGGACAGGGGGCCTATGAGCAGTTCTTC.

This clone has only a few counts. The rearrangement uses TRBV7-9 and TRBJ2-1, with 7 bases identical to TRBD1. V dropped 5 bases and J dropped 3; count of bases not matched to a gene: 10. The CDR3 extends over 16 amino acids. Germline CDR1 is SEHNR and CDR2 is FQNEAQ (reference sequence). The CDR3 DNA reads TGTGCCAGCAGCCCCTTCGGTGACAGGGACTACAATGAGCAGTTCTTC. Translated, it gives CASSPFGDRDYNEQFF.

The chain recombines TRBV6-6 with TRBJ2-2; D may be TRBD2 (6 bases). This CDR3 has 15 residues. V dropped 4 bases and J dropped 3 bases, with 12 bases sitting between them. Germline CDR1 reads MNHNY; CDR2 reads SVGAGI (reference sequence). The CDR3 loop reads CASSFSGSDTGELFF. DNA of the CDR3: TGTGCCAGCAGTTTTTCCGGGAGTGACACCGGGGAGCTGTTTTTT.

This clone is a singleton in its sample. The chain combines TRBV9 with TRBJ2-7; TRBD1 agrees at 7 bases. CDR1 is SGDLS and CDR2 is YYNGEE in the germline V gene. The V segment lost 4 bases and the J segment 0 bases; nucleotides outside the gene matches: 4. The CDR3 runs to 14 residues. The DNA of the CDR3 is TGTGCCAGCAGCTCGACAGGGAGCTCCTACGAGCAGTACTTC. Translation: CASSSTGSSYEQYF.

This chain uses TRBV9 with TRBJ1-2; TRBD1 is a possible D gene (6 bases). V lost 0 bases and J 4 bases, leaving 10 bases between the germline ends. Germline CDR1 SGDLS, CDR2 YYNGEE. The CDR3 is 14 residues long. This CDR3 reads CASSVGGTPYGYTF. CDR3 DNA: TGTGCCAGCAGCGTAGGAGGGACACCCTATGGCTACACCTTC.

The CDR3 DNA follows: TGTGCCAGCAGAAGGACAGGAGGAGAGACCCAGTACTTC. Translating gives CASRRTGGETQYF. The V and J genes are TRBV6-1 and TRBJ2-5, with 7 bases lining up with TRBD1. With 6 bases clipped from V and 4 bases from J, the junction kept 5 bases outside the gene matches. The CDR3 sequence is 13 residues long. Germline-derived CDR1 and CDR2 are MNHNS and SASEGT.

The chain uses TRBV4-1 and TRBJ1-2; D unclear. CDR1 and CDR2 from the germline V gene are MGHRA and YSYEKL. V lost 1 base and J 0 bases, leaving 6 bases between the germline ends. This CDR3 has 14 residues. This chain's CDR3 is CASSQVSANYGYTF. The CDR3 nucleotides read TGCGCCAGCAGCCAAGTGTCAGCTAACTATGGCTACACCTTC.

The rearrangement links TRBV15 to TRBJ2-5, with 12 bases matching TRBD2. The CDR3 has 19 residues. The V gene end was trimmed by 1 base and the J gene end by 5 bases; junction bases not matched to a gene: 14. CDR1 is LNHNV, CDR2 YYDKDF, per germline (reference sequence). CDR3 sequence reads: CATSRALSLAGGLGETQYF. The CDR3 bases are TGTGCCACCAGCAGAGCCCTGTCCCTAGCGGGAGGGCTGGGGGAGACCCAGTACTTC.

The chain links TRBV9 to TRBJ1-2; 8 nucleotides agree with TRBD1. The CDR3 loop spans 21 amino acids. CDR1 is SGDLS, CDR2 YYNGEE, per germline. V trimming: 0 bases; J trimming: 4 bases; junction bases outside the gene matches: 23. The CDR3 loop reads CASSVAGQGAPPTQDIYGYTF. The CDR3 DNA reads as TGTGCCAGCAGCGTAGCTGGACAGGGCGCGCCCCCCACTCAAGACATCTATGGCTACACCTTC.

J is TRBJ1-2 and V is TRBV2; D is unclear. V lost 4 bases and J lost 0, with 3 bases in between. The CDR3 consists of 12 residues. Germline V gene data show CDR1 as SNHLY and CDR2 as FYNNEI. The CDR3 region has the DNA TGTGCCAGCAGTGTAACTAACTATGGCTACACCTTC. It yields the protein CASSVTNYGYTF.

This clone came up once. The chain employs TRBV19 and TRBJ2-7; tentative D call: TRBD1 (5 bases). Trimming left V 4 bases short and J 5 bases short, with 9 bases between. The CDR3 length is 12 residues. CDR1 is LNHDA and CDR2 is SQIVND in the germline V gene (reference sequence). The CDR3 DNA follows: TGTGCCAGTAGTAAAGGACAACACGAGCAGTACTTC. It encodes CASSKGQHEQYF. The full variable domain, in which reference TRBV19 and TRBJ2-7 provide the parts outside the CDR3, is DGGITQSPKYLFRKEGQNVTLSCEQNLNHDAMYWYRQDPGQGLRLIYYSQIVNDFQKGDIAEGYSVSREKKESFPLTVTSAQKNPTAFYLCASSKGQHEQYFGPGTRLTVT.

The J gene is TRBJ2-3, the V gene TRBV6-1; D is possibly TRBD1 (6 bases). The germline gives CDR1 MNHNS, CDR2 SASEGT. This CDR3 comprises 13 residues. V was cut by 7 bases and J by 1 base, with 9 bases left in between. The CDR3 DNA sequence: TGTGCCAGCACAGGGGTGGGCACAGATACGCAGTATTTT. It encodes CASTGVGTDTQYF.